The entry below describes one T cell receptor beta chain. This sample is part of a study of blood T cells in healthy people across ages. V was cut by 1 base and J by 8 bases, with 14 bases left in between. Germline V gives CDR1 SGHTA, CDR2 FQGNSA. The CDR3 covers 15 residues. Alongside a J-beta primer mix, a sample-barcoded 5' primer served in a second PCR lasting about 6 to 11 cycles. One entry per CDR3 protein results from TCRdb running MiXCR on the 5' RACE reads. Altogether about 800,000 distinct CDR3 sequences are present, 20% to 30% being singletons, with the ten largest covering under 4.5%. The same data also went into a second study, on T cells of mothers and their children. That source reports: The donor cohort consisted of three healthy Caucasian mothers and their six children. Unrelated mother-child pairs always had slightly, but never significantly, lower normalized overlap than related pairs.

The sequence was collected from a boy under 18 in good health. This sequence joins TRBV7-2 and TRBJ1-4, with D possibly being TRBD1 (5 bases). The sequenced sample consisted of blood. The CDR3 reads CASSLDGALKEKLFF. CDR3 sequence (DNA): TGTGCCAGCAGCTTAGACGGGGCCCTTAAGGAAAAACTGTTTTTT.